This T cell receptor (beta chain) was captured by sequencing in a study of T cell repertoires in cytomegalovirus infection. Study context: CMV epitopes, recently identified HLA-C-restricted and well-studied HLA-B-restricted, were used. CMV infection together with matching HLA type was indicated by public TCR beta signatures.

This clonotype was counted only a few times. Antigen: not known. TCRdb ran MiXCR on the reads and lists one entry per CDR3 protein. The profile shows a few hundred thousand distinct CDR3 sequences, 40% of them singletons. Notes on the study in general: Clonotype analysis showed dominance of the ex vivo response by HLA-C-restricted CMV-specific TCR beta clonotypes. Of the TCR beta families, the public ones yielded a cumulative frequency that identified carriers of CMV plus the relevant HLA.

The source of this sequence is a human donor in good health (CMV status not recorded). Some clones in this sample may be carry-over from other donors' samples. The source was cultured PBMCs, collected from culture after CMV antigen stimulation.

DNA of the CDR3: TGTGCCAGCAGCTTAGGAGCGGGAGCGGGGGAGACCCAGTACTTC. It codes for CASSLGAGAGETQYF. The V and J genes are TRBV11-2 and TRBJ2-5, with 8 bases fitting TRBD2. The CDR3 runs 15 residues. The J segment lost 5 bases and the V segment lost 1 base, leaving 6 bases of the junction unmatched. Germline V gives CDR1 SGHAT, CDR2 FQNNGV. The entire variable domain, with the rest obtained from reference TRBV11-2 and TRBJ2-5, is as follows: EAGVAQSPRYKIIEKRQSVAFWCNPISGHATLYWYQQILGQGPKLLIQFQNNGVVDDSQLPKDRFSAERLKGVDSTLKIQPAKLEDSAVYLCASSLGAGAGETQYFGPGTRLLVL.